Listed below are T cell receptor beta chains from one sample, sequenced in a study of vaccination and CD4 T cells after COVID-19. TCRdb passed the PCR reads through MiXCR, listing each CDR3 protein once. The sample has around 19,000 distinct CDR3 sequences; roughly 70% are singletons. The antigens for these receptors are not known. Sequenced material: CD4+ T cells from blood, cultured in vitro. These receptors originate from a human donor who had recovered from COVID-19. Each CDR3 is given with its conserved first and last residue. The D gene is left open where the match is weak. Some rows mark clone size as missing; the rest say once, few, many or name a class of expanded clone.

CDR3nt	CDR3aa	v_gene	d_gene	j_gene	abundance
TGTGCCAGCAGCATCCGGGGGCTACAAGAGACCCAGTACTTC	CASSIRGLQETQYF	TRBV7-2	.	TRBJ2-5	few
TGTGCCAGCAGCTTAGATCTCCCGGGTATGGATATAGCGGGAGACCCCACAGATACGCAGTATTTT	CASSLDLPGMDIAGDPTDTQYF	TRBV11-3	TRBD2	TRBJ2-3	.
TGTGCCAGCAGCTCTAGCCCGACTAGCCTAAATGAGCAGTTCTTC	CASSSSPTSLNEQFF	TRBV7-2	TRBD2	TRBJ2-1	.
TGTGCCAGCAGTGAGGTTCCTAGCGGGAGGGCCGGGTTCTTC	CASSEVPSGRAGFF	TRBV6-1	TRBD2	TRBJ2-1	.
TGCAGTGCTACGACAGGGGGATCCTCCTACGAGCAGTACTTC	CSATTGGSSYEQYF	TRBV20-1	TRBD1	TRBJ2-7	.
TGTGCCAGCAGGGGGTCCATGAACACTGAAGCTTTCTTT	CASRGSMNTEAFF	TRBV7-2	.	TRBJ1-1	.
TGTGCCAGCGGAAAGGGAGCCGGGGAGCTGTTTTTT	CASGKGAGELFF	TRBV2	.	TRBJ2-2	few
TGCAGTGCTAGCCCCTCGACAGGCTATGGCTACACCTTC	CSASPSTGYGYTF	TRBV20-1	.	TRBJ1-2	few
TGTGCCAGCAGCGCGAACAGGGGCGGGGAAGCTTTCTTT	CASSANRGGEAFF	TRBV7-9	TRBD1	TRBJ1-1	few
TGCAGTGCTGGACAGAGGCGCAATGAAAAACTGTTTTTT	CSAGQRRNEKLFF	TRBV20-1	.	TRBJ1-4	.
TGTGCCAGCAGTTACTTGGGGCCCGGGGCCAACGTCCTGACTTTC	CASSYLGPGANVLTF	TRBV6-5	.	TRBJ2-6	.
TGTGCCAGCAGCTTAGAGGTCGGGGGGGAGCAGTACTTC	CASSLEVGGEQYF	TRBV11-2	TRBD2	TRBJ2-7	few
TGTGCCAGCAGTTTAGTACAGAACACCGGGGAGCTGTTTTTT	CASSLVQNTGELFF	TRBV12-3/TRBV12-4	.	TRBJ2-2	few
TGTGCCAGCAGGGGGGGTGTTTTTTCACCCCTCCACTTT	CASRGGVFSPLHF	TRBV28	.	TRBJ1-6	once
TGTGCCAGCAGTGACTCTGGGGTCCCAGAGACCCAGTACTTC	CASSDSGVPETQYF	TRBV25-1	.	TRBJ2-5	.
TGCAGTGCTAGTAGGGCAGATACGCAGTATTTT	CSASRADTQYF	TRBV20-1	.	TRBJ2-3	.
TGTGCCAGCAGCCTACAGGCCGGAGCTCGGGATGGCTACACCTTC	CASSLQAGARDGYTF	TRBV7-2	.	TRBJ1-2	medium-sized
TGTGCTAGCAGCCTCGCTGAGAACACTGAAGCTTTCTTT	CASSLAENTEAFF	TRBV7-7	.	TRBJ1-1	few
TGTGCCAGCAGCGGGGGGGGGAACTCCTACGAGCAGTACTTC	CASSGGGNSYEQYF	TRBV11-3	TRBD2	TRBJ2-7	.
TGTGCCAGCAGCAACCTAGCCGAGCAGTACTTC	CASSNLAEQYF	TRBV7-9	.	TRBJ2-7	.
TGTGCCAGCAGTTCGGGCAGCTATGGCTACACCTTC	CASSSGSYGYTF	TRBV27	.	TRBJ1-2	.
TGTGCCAGTAGTATAAGTGTCCCTAGCAATCAGCCCCAGCATTTT	CASSISVPSNQPQHF	TRBV19	.	TRBJ1-5	.
TGTGCCAGCAGCTTAAGAGGGGGCGGGGTCAATGAGCAGTTCTTC	CASSLRGGGVNEQFF	TRBV7-3	.	TRBJ2-1	once
TGTGCCAGCAGTTACCGCGACTACCATACCGGGGAGCTGTTTTTT	CASSYRDYHTGELFF	TRBV6-2/TRBV6-3	.	TRBJ2-2	.
TGTGCCAGCAGTCCCAACCCCCCGGCCAGGGCGGGCTACACCTTC	CASSPNPPARAGYTF	TRBV27	.	TRBJ1-2	few
TGTGCCAGCAGCTCCCGTTTTTCTGGGGCAGGTGGCTACACCTTC	CASSSRFSGAGGYTF	TRBV11-3	.	TRBJ1-2	.
TGTGCCAGCAGCCCTCTTACGGGCAAAAACATTCAGTACTTC	CASSPLTGKNIQYF	TRBV7-2	.	TRBJ2-4	.